The rows below give T cell receptor beta chains drawn from one sample of a study of CD8 T cells in Susac syndrome. From the immunoSEQ multiplex PCR reads, TCRdb called clonotypes with MiXCR, one entry per CDR3 protein. This table has about 440,000 distinct CDR3 sequences, 75% to 90% appearing once. What was sequenced was CD8+ T cells from PBMCs. The receptors derive from a human donor with multiple sclerosis. CDR3s include the opening cysteine and the closing phenylalanine or tryptophan.

v_call	j_call	cdr3_aa
TRBV29-1	TRBJ2-7	CSVEDLGTEQYF
TRBV18	TRBJ2-7	CASSRRDRAHEQYF
TRBV27	TRBJ2-1	CASSLSGTSVEQFF
TRBV27	TRBJ2-3	CASSPLLWGPTDTQYF
TRBV27	TRBJ2-7	CASSLSETGRHEQYF
TRBV20-1	TRBJ2-1	CSTIDSTLHNEQFF
TRBV7-8	TRBJ2-3	CASSSWTSVSTDTQYF
TRBV19	TRBJ1-5	CASSLLGHSNQPQHF
TRBV7-8	TRBJ1-1	CASSLAPYTTLRNRNTEAFF
TRBV5-1	TRBJ1-1	CASSPMTGGLEAFF
TRBV5-1	TRBJ2-5	CASSPRDSTQETQYF
TRBV11-2	TRBJ2-2	CASSLVWARGPTGELFF
TRBV4-1	TRBJ1-1	CASSQVTGGNTEAFF
TRBV30	TRBJ2-7	CAWSAVGQAAYEQYF
TRBV7-9	TRBJ2-1	CASSPSYGSSYNEQFF
TRBV30	TRBJ2-7	CAWSVSAGVFFPYEQYF
TRBV29-1	TRBJ2-3	CSVEDPFSRIGTDTQYF
TRBV19	TRBJ2-1	CASREYEGRNEQFF
TRBV28	TRBJ1-2	CASSLADLINYGYTF
TRBV13	TRBJ2-1	CASSFPSGGVYEQFF
TRBV27	TRBJ2-1	CASSLLSGGFYNEQFF
TRBV4-1	TRBJ2-1	CASSPKSTSGGGPDYYNEQFF
TRBV27	TRBJ2-2	CASSPLGKNTGELFF
TRBV6-5	TRBJ2-5	CASSYLRGGRETQYF
TRBV29-1	TRBJ2-7	CSVEVAGAPYEQYF
TRBV29-1	TRBJ1-1	CSVVSIEAFF
TRBV29-1	TRBJ2-1	CSVEGLAGGPRDEQFF
TRBV7-2	TRBJ2-1	CASSPPGHEQFF
TRBV4-1	TRBJ2-7	CASSQAGLAGSQYF
TRBV30	TRBJ1-4	CAWSILGKKLFF
TRBV3-1	TRBJ2-5	CASSAIGGAYLREETQYF
TRBV30	TRBJ2-7	CAWETGDSYEQYF
TRBV6-1	TRBJ1-1	CASSERKYEAFF
TRBV7-9	TRBJ2-2	CASSSPGGAEDTGELFF
TRBV9	TRBJ2-1	CASSVATNEQFF
TRBV4-1	TRBJ2-2	CASSQVRNTGELFF
TRBV7-9	TRBJ2-1	CASTPIGNEQFF
TRBV13	TRBJ2-5	CASSLGLAGGGRETQYF
TRBV5-1	TRBJ2-7	CASSLTGALLGEQYF
TRBV14	TRBJ2-1	CASSQGGFYNEQFF
TRBV5-1	TRBJ1-2	CASSDLYGYTF
TRBV20-1	TRBJ1-1	CSARYQGPNTEAFF